Listed below are T cell receptor beta chains from one sample, sequenced in a study of ipilimumab plus nivolumab after autologous stem cell transplantation. Profiling relied on immunoSEQ multiplex PCR, and the TCRdb table lists in-frame clones only, not all of them. Among 6,000 to 8,000 clones listed, 80% to 90% were seen once. The sample here was PBMCs, taken in a trial of ipilimumab plus nivolumab as post-transplant consolidation. The receptors come from a female donor with multiple myeloma. The CDR3 runs from the conserved cysteine through the conserved F or W. A D gene is named only where the DNA matches it firmly. Not every row has a clone size; where given, it reads once, few, many or a size class.

j_call: TRBJ2-5; v_call: TRBV6-5; clone_size: NA; d_call: NA; cdr3_nt: TGTGCCAGCAGTTACTACCAGGGGGGCCAAGAGACCCAGTACTTC; cdr3_aa: CASSYYQGGQETQYF
j_call: TRBJ1-1; v_call: TRBV5-1; clone_size: NA; d_call: TRBD1; cdr3_nt: TGCGCCAGCAGCTTCGGACAGGCGAACACTGAAGCTTTCTTT; cdr3_aa: CASSFGQANTEAFF
j_call: TRBJ2-1; v_call: TRBV27; clone_size: few; d_call: TRBD2; cdr3_nt: TGTGCCAGCAGCGGACTAGCGTCATCGAATGAGCAGTTCTTC; cdr3_aa: CASSGLASSNEQFF
j_call: TRBJ2-5; v_call: TRBV4-1; clone_size: NA; d_call: TRBD2; cdr3_nt: TGCGCCAGCAGCACACTAGCGGGAGGGAGCGAGACCCAGTACTTC; cdr3_aa: CASSTLAGGSETQYF
j_call: TRBJ2-3; v_call: TRBV18; clone_size: NA; d_call: NA; cdr3_nt: TGTGCCAGCCCACCAAACGCAGGGGGGCAGGATACGCAGTATTTT; cdr3_aa: CASPPNAGGQDTQYF
j_call: TRBJ2-3; v_call: TRBV5-6; clone_size: NA; d_call: NA; cdr3_nt: TGTGCCAGCAGCTTGGAGTCGGGCAGCGGCACAGATACGCAGTATTTT; cdr3_aa: CASSLESGSGTDTQYF
j_call: TRBJ1-2; v_call: TRBV5-4; clone_size: NA; d_call: TRBD1; cdr3_nt: TGTGCCAGCAGCTTGGGTAGGGACAGGGGACACTATGGCTACACCTTC; cdr3_aa: CASSLGRDRGHYGYTF
j_call: TRBJ2-5; v_call: TRBV10-3; clone_size: few; d_call: NA; cdr3_nt: TGTGCCATCAGTGAGCACGGGGGCGAGTACCAAGAGACCCAGTACTTC; cdr3_aa: CAISEHGGEYQETQYF
j_call: TRBJ2-4; v_call: TRBV4-3; clone_size: NA; d_call: NA; cdr3_nt: TGCGCCAGCAGCCAAGATGGGGCTAGGCAAAACATTCAGTACTTC; cdr3_aa: CASSQDGARQNIQYF
j_call: TRBJ2-7; v_call: TRBV5-1; clone_size: once; d_call: TRBD2; cdr3_nt: TGCGCCAGCAGCTTAAACGGGAGGGCTTCCTACGAGCAGTACTTC; cdr3_aa: CASSLNGRASYEQYF
j_call: TRBJ1-1; v_call: TRBV5-4; clone_size: NA; d_call: NA; cdr3_nt: TGTGCCAGCAGCTTGCATCGAGTACCCTCTGAAGCTTTCTTT; cdr3_aa: CASSLHRVPSEAFF
j_call: TRBJ1-5; v_call: TRBV28; clone_size: NA; d_call: NA; cdr3_nt: TGTGCCAGCAGTTTAATTCGGGGGGAGCCACTGGGGAATCAGCCCCAGCATTTT; cdr3_aa: CASSLIRGEPLGNQPQHF
j_call: TRBJ2-5; v_call: TRBV5-1; clone_size: NA; d_call: TRBD2; cdr3_nt: TGCGCCAGCAGCCCCGAAGCGGGGGAGACCCAGTACTTC; cdr3_aa: CASSPEAGETQYF
j_call: TRBJ2-3; v_call: TRBV4-2; clone_size: NA; d_call: TRBD2; cdr3_nt: TGTGCCAGCAGCCAAGAAGGCGGGAGTTTAACAGATACGCAGTATTTT; cdr3_aa: CASSQEGGSLTDTQYF
j_call: TRBJ1-1; v_call: TRBV6-1; clone_size: NA; d_call: TRBD1; cdr3_nt: TGTGCCAGCAGTAGGGACAGGGGGGACACTGAAGCTTTCTTT; cdr3_aa: CASSRDRGDTEAFF
j_call: TRBJ2-5; v_call: TRBV11-2; clone_size: NA; d_call: TRBD2; cdr3_nt: TGTGCCAGCAGCGTAACTAGCGGCCAAGAGACCCAGTACTTC; cdr3_aa: CASSVTSGQETQYF
j_call: TRBJ2-7; v_call: TRBV7-8; clone_size: NA; d_call: NA; cdr3_nt: TGTGCCAGCAGCTTAGTGGGTGGCAGGTGGTACGAGCAGTACTTC; cdr3_aa: CASSLVGGRWYEQYF
j_call: TRBJ2-7; v_call: TRBV7-3; clone_size: NA; d_call: NA; cdr3_nt: TGTGCCAGCAGCTTCCGCCGGGATAACTCCTACGAGCAGTACTTC; cdr3_aa: CASSFRRDNSYEQYF
j_call: TRBJ1-3; v_call: TRBV9; clone_size: once; d_call: NA; cdr3_nt: TGCGCCAGCAGCGCACGGCCGGGGGCTGGAAACACCATATATTTT; cdr3_aa: CASSARPGAGNTIYF
j_call: TRBJ2-1; v_call: TRBV28; clone_size: NA; d_call: NA; cdr3_nt: TGTGCCAGCATCCCCCGGTTCGACAATGAGCAGTTCTTC; cdr3_aa: CASIPRFDNEQFF
j_call: TRBJ1-2; v_call: TRBV27; clone_size: NA; d_call: NA; cdr3_nt: TGTGCCAGCGGCCCTACTAACTATGGCTACACCTTC; cdr3_aa: CASGPTNYGYTF
j_call: TRBJ2-2; v_call: TRBV10-3; clone_size: NA; d_call: NA; cdr3_nt: TGTGCCATCAGTGAACGAAGATTAGGAGGCGTCGACACCGGGGAGCTGTTTTTT; cdr3_aa: CAISERRLGGVDTGELFF
j_call: TRBJ1-1; v_call: TRBV5-1; clone_size: NA; d_call: TRBD1; cdr3_nt: TGCGCCAGCAGCTATGGACAGGGGTGGGAGGACACTGAAGCTTTCTTT; cdr3_aa: CASSYGQGWEDTEAFF
j_call: TRBJ2-3; v_call: TRBV28; clone_size: NA; d_call: TRBD2; cdr3_nt: TGTGCCAGCAGTCAGCGGGAGTCAGGCACAGATACGCAGTATTTT; cdr3_aa: CASSQRESGTDTQYF
j_call: TRBJ1-2; v_call: TRBV2; clone_size: NA; d_call: TRBD1; cdr3_nt: TGTGCCAGCAGAGCAGGAGGAGGGGGCGGCTACACCTTC; cdr3_aa: CASRAGGGGGYTF
j_call: TRBJ1-1; v_call: TRBV28; clone_size: NA; d_call: NA; cdr3_nt: TGTGCCAGCAGTTTGTATCGGGGTTACACTGAGGCTTTCTTT; cdr3_aa: CASSLYRGYTEAFF
j_call: TRBJ1-2; v_call: TRBV30; clone_size: NA; d_call: TRBD1; cdr3_nt: TGTGCCTGGAGTCCCGGACAGGTCTATGGCTACACCTTC; cdr3_aa: CAWSPGQVYGYTF
j_call: TRBJ2-1; v_call: TRBV19; clone_size: NA; d_call: NA; cdr3_nt: TGTGCCAGTGAACCGGGACACGGGAATGAGCAGTTCTTC; cdr3_aa: CASEPGHGNEQFF
j_call: TRBJ1-1; v_call: TRBV19; clone_size: NA; d_call: TRBD1; cdr3_nt: TGTGCCAGTAGTACTTCACAGGGGTTTGAAGCTTTCTTT; cdr3_aa: CASSTSQGFEAFF
j_call: TRBJ2-1; v_call: TRBV5-6; clone_size: NA; d_call: NA; cdr3_nt: TGTGCCAGCAGCTATCCGCCTGACAATGAGCAGTTCTTC; cdr3_aa: CASSYPPDNEQFF
j_call: TRBJ2-7; v_call: TRBV6-5; clone_size: NA; d_call: TRBD1; cdr3_nt: TGTGCCAGCAGTTACTCACCGGGACAGGGCTACGAGCAGTACTTC; cdr3_aa: CASSYSPGQGYEQYF
j_call: TRBJ2-1; v_call: TRBV15; clone_size: once; d_call: NA; cdr3_nt: TGTGCCACCAGCAGAGCAGGGAGCTCCTACAATGAGCAGTTCTTC; cdr3_aa: CATSRAGSSYNEQFF
j_call: TRBJ2-7; v_call: TRBV4-1; clone_size: NA; d_call: TRBD2; cdr3_nt: TGCGCCAGCAGCCAAGATAGGGGCCGGGCTAGCGGGAGAGGATACGAGCAGTACTTC; cdr3_aa: CASSQDRGRASGRGYEQYF
j_call: TRBJ2-5; v_call: TRBV6-6; clone_size: NA; d_call: TRBD1; cdr3_nt: TGTGCCAGCAGTCTGGGACAGCAAGAGACCCAGTACTTC; cdr3_aa: CASSLGQQETQYF
j_call: TRBJ2-5; v_call: TRBV7-7; clone_size: NA; d_call: TRBD2; cdr3_nt: TGTGCTAGCAGCCTGGCGGGGGGCCTACAAGAGACCCAGTACTTC; cdr3_aa: CASSLAGGLQETQYF
j_call: TRBJ1-2; v_call: TRBV6-5; clone_size: few; d_call: TRBD1; cdr3_nt: TGTGCCAGCAGTTACTCGGGGACAGGGCTTTTTGGCTACACCTTC; cdr3_aa: CASSYSGTGLFGYTF
j_call: TRBJ1-1; v_call: TRBV7-9; clone_size: NA; d_call: NA; cdr3_nt: TGTGCCAGCAGCTTGGAGCAGGGAACTTGTTTCTTT; cdr3_aa: CASSLEQGTCFF